This passage covers 9 T cell receptor beta chains from one sample sequenced in a study of blood T cell repertoires in COVID-19. Repertoires were generated with immunoSEQ multiplex PCR, while TCRdb's copy carries only in-frame clones and drops some. Of 220,000 or so clones detected, around 83% appear once; the ten largest clones hold about a tenth. The sequenced material came from peripheral blood. The receptors derive from a woman aged 50 to 65 with COVID-19, enrolled during active disease.

The chain is built from TRBV27 and TRBJ2-3; 7 bases match TRBD1. Germline CDR1 MNHEY, CDR2 SMNVEV (reference sequence). The V segment lost 5 bases and the J segment 0 bases; nucleotides outside the gene matches: 8. This CDR3 spans 16 amino acids. This CDR3 reads CASSANRGRSTDTQYF. DNA for the CDR3: TGTGCCAGCAGTGCGAACAGGGGCCGTAGCACAGATACGCAGTATTTT.

The chain uses TRBV28 and TRBJ1-1; 12 nucleotides match TRBD1. Germline V CDR1 and CDR2: MDHEN, SYDVKM. The CDR3 spans 16 residues. The V segment lost 3 bases and the J segment 7 bases; nucleotides outside the gene matches: 9. Here the CDR3 reads CASSFYPGQGAGEAFF. Written as DNA, the CDR3 is TGTGCCAGCAGTTTTTATCCGGGACAGGGGGCTGGTGAAGCTTTCTTT.

V and J are TRBV9 and TRBJ2-1; weak D call: TRBD1 (5 bases). This CDR3 region has 14 residues. In germline, CDR1 is SGDLS, CDR2 YYNGEE. V lost 0 bases and J 7 bases, leaving 11 bases between the germline ends. The CDR3: CASSVATGPNEQFF. CDR3 coding DNA: TGTGCCAGCAGCGTAGCTACAGGCCCGAATGAGCAGTTCTTC.

J is TRBJ2-2 and V is TRBV7-8; D unclear. V dropped 3 bases and J dropped 3 bases, with 8 bases sitting between them. Looked up from germline, CDR1 is SGHVS and CDR2 is FQNEAQ. The CDR3 is made up of 14 amino acids. Written as DNA, the CDR3 is TGTGCCAGCAGCTTTAATCCGGACACCGGGGAGCTGTTTTTT. Translation: CASSFNPDTGELFF. The full variable domain, completed using reference TRBV7-8 and TRBJ2-2, is GAGVSQSPRYKVAKRGQDVALRCDPISGHVSLFWYQQALGQGPEFLTYFQNEAQLDKSGLPSDRFFAERPEGSVSTLKIQRTQQEDSAVYLCASSFNPDTGELFFGEGSRLTVL.

This rearrangement joins TRBV5-1 to TRBJ2-1, with D perhaps matching TRBD2 (7 bases). CDR3 length equals 17 residues. V lost 0 bases and J 4 bases, leaving 17 bases between the germline ends. Germline CDR1 and CDR2: SGHRS and YFSETQ. The CDR3 DNA sequence: TGCGCCAGCAGCTTGGCCGGGGGGCCAAAACTATACAATGAGCAGTTCTTC. Encoded protein: CASSLAGGPKLYNEQFF.

The chain links TRBV5-1 to TRBJ2-5, with D possibly TRBD2 on 6 matching bases. The germline V and J ends were trimmed by 0 bases and 2 bases, with 17 bases remaining between them. In germline, CDR1 is SGHRS, CDR2 YFSETQ. The CDR3 runs 17 residues. The CDR3 DNA reads TGCGCCAGCAGCTTGGAAGGAGGGGCGAGACTTCAAGAGACCCAGTACTTC. Translated, it gives CASSLEGGARLQETQYF.

This chain connects TRBV11-2 to TRBJ1-1; 8 nucleotides agree with TRBD1. In germline, CDR1 is SGHAT, CDR2 FQNNGV. This CDR3 spans 14 amino acids. J was trimmed by 0 bases and V by 4 bases; bases with no gene match: 1. The CDR3 is CASSWTGMNTEAFF. The DNA of the CDR3 is TGTGCCAGCAGCTGGACAGGGATGAACACTGAAGCTTTCTTT. The full variable domain, its missing parts supplied by reference TRBV11-2 and TRBJ1-1, is EAGVAQSPRYKIIEKRQSVAFWCNPISGHATLYWYQQILGQGPKLLIQFQNNGVVDDSQLPKDRFSAERLKGVDSTLKIQPAKLEDSAVYLCASSWTGMNTEAFFGQGTRLTVV.

The chain joins TRBV27 to TRBJ1-3, with a tentative D call TRBD1 (6 bases). The CDR3 covers 15 residues. Per the germline V gene, CDR1 is MNHEY and CDR2 is SMNVEV (reference sequence). V was shortened by 3 bases and J by 2 bases, with 11 bases between the two germline ends. Here the CDR3 reads CASSFRGGPGNTIYF. The CDR3 DNA sequence: TGTGCCAGCAGTTTTAGGGGGGGCCCTGGAAACACCATATATTTT.

V gene TRBV7-3 combines with J gene TRBJ1-1; a weak D match, TRBD1 (5 bases). This CDR3 is built from 14 residues. CDR1 and CDR2 (germline): SGHTA, FQGTGA. The germline V and J ends were trimmed by 5 bases and 5 bases, with 15 bases remaining between them. CDR3 DNA sequence: TGTGCCAGCAGCCCCCCAACAAAGGGGACTGAAGCTTTCTTT. Encoded protein: CASSPPTKGTEAFF.